This T cell receptor beta chain emerged from a study of human T cells and chemical hapten exposure. For the study at large: 2% DPC was applied to around 2 cm by around 2 cm of upper inner arm skin for sensitization.

Germline V lookup: CDR1 SEHNR, CDR2 FQNEAQ (reference sequence). V was pared by 1 base and J by 6 bases, with 7 bases between. There are 13 residues in the CDR3. This clonotype has a count of ten or more. Time point given: patch test 1, 2 weeks after DPC sensitization. The treatment here: therapeutic diphenylcyclopropenone sensitization with weekly scalp DPC. TCRdb re-analysed the RACE reads in MiXCR, keeping a single row per CDR3 protein. The sample lists roughly 80,000 distinct CDR3 sequences; approximately 12% were seen once. This receptor was identified in a woman aged 45 to 65 with alopecia areata. Some clones in this sample may be carry-over from other donors' samples. This chain uses TRBV7-9 with TRBJ2-1, with D unclear. The sample was whole blood, taken in connection with sensitization to the hapten diphenylcyclopropenone (DPC). The CDR3 coding sequence is TGTGCCAGCAGCTTAGTAGGTAGCAATGAGCAGTTCTTC. It is translated as CASSLVGSNEQFF. Based on the CDR3 plus reference TRBV7-9 and TRBJ2-1, the full variable domain is DTGVSQNPRHKITKRGQNVTFRCDPISEHNRLYWYRQTLGQGPEFLTYFQNEAQLEKSRLLSDRFSAERPKGSFSTLEIQRTEQGDSAMYLCASSLVGSNEQFFGPGTRLTVL.